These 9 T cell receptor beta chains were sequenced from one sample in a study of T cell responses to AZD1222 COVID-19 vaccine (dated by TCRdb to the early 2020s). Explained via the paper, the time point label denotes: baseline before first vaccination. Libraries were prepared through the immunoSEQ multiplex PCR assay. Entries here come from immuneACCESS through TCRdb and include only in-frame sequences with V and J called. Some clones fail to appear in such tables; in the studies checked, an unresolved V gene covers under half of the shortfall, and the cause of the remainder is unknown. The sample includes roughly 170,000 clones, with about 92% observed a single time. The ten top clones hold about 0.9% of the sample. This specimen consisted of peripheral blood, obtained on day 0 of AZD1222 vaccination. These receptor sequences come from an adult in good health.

The CDR3 DNA sequence: TGTGCCAGCAGCATGGGTCCCACCGAGTATTTT. This gives the protein CASSMGPTEYF. This rearrangement joins TRBV7-9 to TRBJ2-3; D remains unclear. Germline assignment: CDR1 SEHNR and CDR2 FQNEAQ (reference sequence). The length of the CDR3 is 11 residues. V shed 5 bases and J shed 13 bases, with 13 bases lying between them. Full variable domain (outside the CDR3, taken from reference TRBV7-9 and TRBJ2-3): DTGVSQNPRHKITKRGQNVTFRCDPISEHNRLYWYRQTLGQGPEFLTYFQNEAQLEKSRLLSDRFSAERPKGSFSTLEIQRTEQGDSAMYLCASSMGPTEYFGPGTRLTVL.

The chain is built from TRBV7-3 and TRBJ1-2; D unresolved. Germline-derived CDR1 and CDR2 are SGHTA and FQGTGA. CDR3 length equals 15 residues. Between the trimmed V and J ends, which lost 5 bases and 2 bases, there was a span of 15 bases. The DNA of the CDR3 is TGTGCCAGCAGCCCAGACATAGGGAGAAACTATGGCTACACCTTC. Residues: CASSPDIGRNYGYTF.

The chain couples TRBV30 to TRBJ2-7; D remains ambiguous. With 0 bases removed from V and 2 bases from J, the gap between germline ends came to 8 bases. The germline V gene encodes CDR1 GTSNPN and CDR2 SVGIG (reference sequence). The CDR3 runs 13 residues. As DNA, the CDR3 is TGTGCCTGGAGTGTAGGTGGTCCCTACGAGCAGTACTTC. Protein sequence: CAWSVGGPYEQYF.

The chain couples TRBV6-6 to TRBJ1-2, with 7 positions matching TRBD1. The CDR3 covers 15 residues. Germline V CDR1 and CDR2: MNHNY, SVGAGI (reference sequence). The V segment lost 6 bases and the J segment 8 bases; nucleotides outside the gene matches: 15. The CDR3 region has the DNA TGTGCCAGCAGAACGGACCCCAGGGGGGATAAGGGCTACACCTTC. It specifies CASRTDPRGDKGYTF.

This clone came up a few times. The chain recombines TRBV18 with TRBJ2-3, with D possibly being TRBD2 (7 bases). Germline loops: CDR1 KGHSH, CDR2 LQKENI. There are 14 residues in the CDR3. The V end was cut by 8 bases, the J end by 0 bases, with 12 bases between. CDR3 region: CASATGGSTDTQYF. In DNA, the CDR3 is TGTGCCAGCGCCACGGGGGGCAGCACAGATACGCAGTATTTT. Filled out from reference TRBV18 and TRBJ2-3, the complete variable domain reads NAGVMQNPRHLVRRRGQEARLRCSPMKGHSHVYWYRQLPEEGLKFMVYLQKENIIDESGMPKERFSAEFPKEGPSILRIQQVVRGDSAAYFCASATGGSTDTQYFGPGTRLTVL.

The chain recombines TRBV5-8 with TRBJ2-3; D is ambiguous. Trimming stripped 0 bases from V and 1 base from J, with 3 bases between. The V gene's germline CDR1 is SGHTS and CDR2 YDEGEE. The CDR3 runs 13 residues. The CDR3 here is CASSLDGTDTQYF. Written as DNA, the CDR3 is TGTGCCAGCAGCTTGGATGGCACAGATACGCAGTATTTT. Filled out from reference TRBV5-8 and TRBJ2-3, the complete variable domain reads EAGVTQSPTHLIKTRGQQATLRCSPISGHTSVYWYQQALGLGLQFLLWYDEGEERNRGNFPPRFSGRQFPNYSSELNVNALELEDSALYLCASSLDGTDTQYFGPGTRLTVL.

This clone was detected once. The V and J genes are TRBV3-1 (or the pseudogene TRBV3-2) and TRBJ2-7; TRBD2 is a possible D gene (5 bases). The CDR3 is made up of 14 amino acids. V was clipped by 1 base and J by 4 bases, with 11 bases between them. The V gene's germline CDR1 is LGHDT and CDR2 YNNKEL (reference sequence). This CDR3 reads CASSQGSSGYEQYF. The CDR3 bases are TGTGCCAGCAGCCAAGGCAGTTCGGGATACGAGCAGTACTTC.

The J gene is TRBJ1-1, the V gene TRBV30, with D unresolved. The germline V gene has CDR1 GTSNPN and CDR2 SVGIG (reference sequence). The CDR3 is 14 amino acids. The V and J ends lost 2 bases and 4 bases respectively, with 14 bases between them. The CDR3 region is CAWSLTRGGTEAFF. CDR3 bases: TGTGCCTGGAGTTTGACCCGGGGAGGCACTGAAGCTTTCTTT.

CDR3 nucleotide sequence: TGTGCCAGCAGCTTGGTAGGGGAAGAGACCCAGTACTTC. This encodes CASSLVGEETQYF. The chain combines TRBV5-5 with TRBJ2-5; a possible D gene is TRBD1 (5 bases). The CDR3 has 13 residues. Trimming took 0 bases from V and 3 from J, leaving 6 bases between them. From germline, CDR1 is SGHKS and CDR2 YYEKEE (reference sequence).